Listed here are 9 T cell receptor beta chains from one sample, sequenced in a study of CD8 T cells in ankylosing spondylitis. One entry per CDR3 protein results from TCRdb running MiXCR on the 5' RACE reads. The sample holds 250,000 to 350,000 distinct CDR3 sequences, under 25% seen once. Source material: blood, either unsorted or a sorted T cell fraction (not recorded which). The receptors come from a female donor with ankylosing spondylitis or in good health (not recorded which).

The sample holds a few counts of this clonotype. The chain has TRBV6-6 and TRBJ2-5; 14 bases align to TRBD2. V shed 6 bases and J 4 bases; nucleotides not matched to a gene: 7. The V gene's germline CDR1 is MNHNY and CDR2 SVGAGI (reference sequence). The CDR3 extends over 16 amino acids. CDR3 nucleotide sequence: TGTGCCAGCAGGAATATCGGGACTAGCGGGAGAGAGACCCAGTACTTC. Translated, it gives CASRNIGTSGRETQYF.

The table lists this clonotype with a few counts. The chain recombines TRBV7-2 with TRBJ1-1; tentative D call: TRBD1 (6 bases). Deletions cut 1 base from V and 5 bases from J, with 11 bases between. This CDR3 region has 14 residues. CDR1 SGHTA and CDR2 FQGNSA come from the germline V gene. CDR3 coding DNA: TGTGCCAGCAGCTTAGGACAGGCCTGGACTGAAGCTTTCTTT. Its translation is CASSLGQAWTEAFF.

This clonotype was seen at least ten times. The V gene is TRBV12-3 or TRBV12-4, the J gene TRBJ2-1, with D perhaps matching TRBD1 or TRBD2 (6 bases each). V was cut by 5 bases and J by 7 bases, with 9 bases left in between. The CDR3 contains 12 residues. DNA for the CDR3: TGTGCCAGCAGTCGAGGGGGGAATGAGCAGTTCTTC. It specifies CASSRGGNEQFF.

Ten or more counts support this clonotype. The V and J genes are TRBV12-3 or TRBV12-4 and TRBJ1-5; D not resolved. CDR3 length equals 14 residues. Trimming took off 3 bases at V and 8 bases at J, with 14 bases between the two ends. The CDR3 is CASSLGDGTKPQHF. CDR3 bases: TGTGCCAGCAGTTTGGGTGATGGAACGAAGCCCCAGCATTTT.

The chain links TRBV15 to TRBJ2-1; D ambiguous. Germline V gives CDR1 LNHNV, CDR2 YYDKDF (reference sequence). V dropped 1 base and J dropped 8 bases, with 18 bases sitting between them. CDR3 length: 16 amino acids. CDR3 protein: CATSRVIYGRTDEQFF. Written as DNA, the CDR3 is TGTGCCACCAGCAGAGTAATCTATGGAAGAACCGATGAGCAGTTCTTC.

There are a few counts of this clonotype. This chain uses TRBV20-1 with TRBJ2-1; D may be TRBD1 (6 bases). CDR1 and CDR2 (germline): DFQATT, SNEGSKA (reference sequence). The V gene lost 0 bases and the J gene lost 8 bases, with 17 bases spanning the gap. The CDR3 consists of 15 residues. This chain's CDR3 is CSAREQGAVGDEQFF. In DNA form, the CDR3 reads TGCAGTGCTAGAGAACAGGGAGCGGTTGGTGATGAGCAGTTCTTC.

This clonotype was detected many times. The rearrangement joins TRBV29-1 to TRBJ2-7; D gene unclear. V dropped 5 bases and J dropped 6 bases, with 20 bases sitting between them. This CDR3 is 14 amino acids long. Germline CDR1 and CDR2: SQVTM and ANQGSEA. CDR3 residues: CSVRLYDFGGEQYF. CDR3 bases: TGCAGCGTTCGGCTCTACGATTTTGGCGGCGAGCAGTACTTC.

The chain is built from TRBV19 and TRBJ1-2; 8 nucleotides line up with TRBD1. CDR1 is LNHDA, CDR2 SQIVND, per germline (reference sequence). With V trimmed by 5 bases and J by 8 bases, 7 bases remained unmatched. The CDR3 covers 13 residues. CDR3 bases: TGTGCCAGTAGTCTCCTGGACAGGGAGGGCTACACCTTC. Its translation is CASSLLDREGYTF.

The gene calls are TRBV7-8 and TRBJ2-2, with TRBD2 matching 10 bases. Losses at the gene ends were 4 bases for V and 0 bases for J; bases not matched to a gene: 11. The CDR3 loop spans 19 amino acids. The germline V gene encodes CDR1 SGHVS and CDR2 FQNEAQ. CDR3 nucleotides: TGTGCCAGCAGCTATGGGACTAGCGCGTACTCTACGAACACCGGGGAGCTGTTTTTT. It translates to CASSYGTSAYSTNTGELFF.